A selection of T cell receptor beta chains follows, all from one sample in a study of blood T cell repertoires in COVID-19. Here immunoSEQ multiplex PCR was the method, and the copy in TCRdb shows in-frame clones only, minus some. The repertoire holds around 150,000 clones, with under 90% as singletons. Sequenced sample: peripheral blood. The receptors were gathered from a woman aged 55-69 years with active or convalescent COVID-19. Each CDR3 is given with its conserved first and last residue. The D gene is left open where the match is weak. Only part of the rows carry a size: once, few, many, or a class if the clone is expanded.

size	V	D	J	CDR3	DNA
NA	TRBV25-1	NA	TRBJ1-2	CASSEAGTNGYTF	TGTGCCAGCAGTGAAGCCGGGACAAATGGCTACACCTTC
NA	TRBV11-3	TRBD1	TRBJ2-1	CASSIRTGGINEQFF	TGTGCCAGCAGCATCAGGACAGGGGGGATCAATGAGCAGTTCTTC
NA	TRBV5-1	TRBD2	TRBJ2-3	CASRPVASGGSTDTQYF	TGCGCCAGCAGGCCAGTGGCTAGCGGGGGTAGCACAGATACGCAGTATTTT
NA	TRBV19	NA	TRBJ1-2	CASSIGLTPNYGYTF	TGTGCCAGTAGTATCGGTTTGACTCCTAACTATGGCTACACCTTC
NA	TRBV19	TRBD1	TRBJ1-6	CASSEQGGNSPLHF	TGTGCCAGTAGTGAGCAGGGGGGAAATTCACCCCTCCACTTT
NA	TRBV4-1	TRBD1	TRBJ1-2	CASSQARQGEGIGYTF	TGCGCCAGCAGCCAAGCTAGACAGGGAGAAGGAATTGGCTACACCTTC
few	TRBV29-1	NA	TRBJ2-7	CSVRGGPTGSLEQYF	TGCAGCGTCCGAGGGGGACCCACAGGGTCCCTCGAGCAGTACTTC
NA	TRBV7-8	TRBD2	TRBJ2-5	CASSRRRTSRETQYF	TGTGCCAGCAGCCGAAGAAGGACTAGTAGGGAGACCCAGTACTTC
NA	TRBV2	TRBD1	TRBJ2-2	CARPGQGLNTGELFF	TGTGCCCGACCGGGACAGGGGCTAAACACCGGGGAGCTGTTTTTT
NA	TRBV5-8	NA	TRBJ2-4	CASSLVGGAQAKNIQYF	TGTGCCAGCAGCTTGGTCGGCGGGGCCCAAGCCAAAAACATTCAGTACTTC
NA	TRBV2	NA	TRBJ1-3	CASTAAGFAGNTIYF	TGTGCCAGCACCGCCGCGGGGTTTGCTGGAAACACCATATATTTT
NA	TRBV28	TRBD2	TRBJ2-2	CASSNGGINTGELFF	TGTGCCAGCAGTAACGGGGGGATAAACACCGGGGAGCTGTTTTTT
few	TRBV12-3/TRBV12-4	NA	TRBJ2-3	CASSTRANTQYF	TGTGCCAGCAGCACTAGGGCGAATACGCAGTATTTT
NA	TRBV19	NA	TRBJ2-1	CASNRGFNEQFF	TGTGCCAGTAATAGGGGGTTTAATGAGCAGTTCTTC
NA	TRBV2	NA	TRBJ1-1	CASRGQGKATEAFF	TGTGCCAGCAGGGGGCAGGGGAAAGCCACTGAAGCTTTCTTT
NA	TRBV2	TRBD1	TRBJ1-6	CASRDRGLRTYNSPLHF	TGTGCCAGCAGGGACAGGGGTCTACGTACCTATAATTCACCCCTCCACTTT
few	TRBV18	TRBD1	TRBJ1-1	CASSQQGQANTEAFF	TGTGCCAGCTCACAACAGGGACAGGCGAACACTGAAGCTTTCTTT
NA	TRBV6-2/TRBV6-3	TRBD2	TRBJ2-1	CASSWTSGDYNEQFF	TGTGCCAGCAGCTGGACTAGCGGCGACTACAATGAGCAGTTCTTC
NA	TRBV28	NA	TRBJ1-5	CASRQGTPYQPQHF	TGTGCCAGCAGGCAGGGGACACCTTATCAGCCCCAGCATTTT